This is a list of T cell receptor beta chains from one sample in a study of identical twins. MiXCR was run by TCRdb on the 5' RACE reads, yielding one entry per CDR3 protein. The table lists some 1,600,000 distinct CDR3 sequences, more than 30% of them singletons. The source material was cord blood. These receptors came from a newborn girl in good health. Each CDR3 is given with its conserved first and last residue. A D gene is named only where the DNA matches it firmly. Expanded clones get a size class; other rows say once, few or many, or leave the size out.

TRBV12-3/TRBV12-4	TRBJ2-2	NA	NA	TGTGCCAGCAGCCCGGACAGCACCGGGGAGCTGTTTTTT	CASSPDSTGELFF
TRBV20-1	TRBJ2-7	few	NA	TGCAGTGCTGACCTCGTATACGAGCAGTACTTC	CSADLVYEQYF
TRBV24-1	TRBJ1-2	few	NA	TGTGCCACCAGACCGACAGGCCAATCTAACTATGGCTACACCTTC	CATRPTGQSNYGYTF
TRBV18	TRBJ1-2	many	NA	TGTGCCAGCTCCCCCGAGGGGAACTATGGCTACACCTTC	CASSPEGNYGYTF
TRBV6-1	TRBJ2-1	few	NA	TGTGCCAGCAGATCCGGATTAGGGGACCGGACCTACAATGAGCAGTTCTTC	CASRSGLGDRTYNEQFF
TRBV20-1	TRBJ2-3	few	TRBD2	TGCAGTGCTAGAGCCCTGGGCAAACTAGCGGGGGGGCCCACAGATACGCAGTATTTT	CSARALGKLAGGPTDTQYF
TRBV7-2	TRBJ2-7	NA	TRBD2	TGTGCCAGCAGCTCATCCGGGACTAGCGGTTCCTACGAGCAGTACTTC	CASSSSGTSGSYEQYF
TRBV5-1	TRBJ1-1	few	NA	TGCGCCAGCAGCTTCAAAGACGGTATGAACACTGAAGCTTTCTTT	CASSFKDGMNTEAFF
TRBV4-2	TRBJ1-5	NA	NA	TGTGCCAGCAGCCAAGATCGGTCCGATCAGCCCCAGCATTTT	CASSQDRSDQPQHF
TRBV7-9	TRBJ2-1	few	TRBD2	TGTGCCAGCAGCTTAAGGGACCCGGGACTAGCTGTCCGTTACAATGAGCAGTTCTTC	CASSLRDPGLAVRYNEQFF
TRBV4-2	TRBJ2-7	few	NA	TGTGCCAGCAGCCAAGGGGAGGGACAGTCCTACGAGCAGTACTTC	CASSQGEGQSYEQYF
TRBV2	TRBJ2-1	NA	TRBD2	TGTGCCAGCACAATAGCGGGAGGGGGCCCCAATGAGCAGTTCTTC	CASTIAGGGPNEQFF
TRBV5-1	TRBJ2-3	NA	NA	TGCGCCAGCAGGGCCAGGACTAGCACAGATACGCAGTATTTT	CASRARTSTDTQYF
TRBV4-2	TRBJ1-4	few	NA	TGTGCCAGCAGCCAAGATCTTAGGCCAGGAGGGGAAAAACTGTTTTTT	CASSQDLRPGGEKLFF
TRBV27	TRBJ2-3	many	TRBD1	TGTGCCAGCAGCAGACAGGGCACGCAGTATTTT	CASSRQGTQYF
TRBV5-1	TRBJ2-1	few	TRBD2	TGCGCCAGCAGCTGGGGACTAGCGGGAGAGTACTACAATGAGCAGTTCTTC	CASSWGLAGEYYNEQFF
TRBV12-3/TRBV12-4	TRBJ2-3	NA	TRBD1	TGTGCCACTCTGGGGACAGGGAGCACAGATACGCAGTATTTT	CATLGTGSTDTQYF
TRBV24-1	TRBJ2-2	NA	NA	TGTGCCACCAGTGATTTGGGCACACGAACGAACACCGGGGAGCTGTTTTTT	CATSDLGTRTNTGELFF
TRBV10-3	TRBJ2-3	NA	TRBD1	TGTGCCATCACCCCGGGACAGGCCAGCACAGATACGCAGTATTTT	CAITPGQASTDTQYF
TRBV27	TRBJ2-3	NA	TRBD2	TGTGCCAGCAGACGGCGGGGGAGGAATACGCAGTATTTT	CASRRRGRNTQYF
TRBV6-2/TRBV6-3	TRBJ2-1	NA	NA	TGTGCCAGCAGTTACGAGGGGCTTTACTACTCCTACAATGAGCAGTTCTTC	CASSYEGLYYSYNEQFF
TRBV12-3/TRBV12-4	TRBJ2-5	NA	NA	TGTGCCAGCAGTTTAATCCGGGGCGGGGAGACCCAGTACTTC	CASSLIRGGETQYF
TRBV7-2	TRBJ2-3	NA	TRBD2	TGTGCCAGCAGCTTGAAAACCCAACTAGCGGGGGTCACAGATACGCAGTATTTT	CASSLKTQLAGVTDTQYF
TRBV28	TRBJ2-1	NA	TRBD1	TGTGCCAGCAGTTCGGACAGGGTGATGAACGATGAGCAGTTCTTC	CASSSDRVMNDEQFF
TRBV3-1	TRBJ2-5	NA	TRBD2	TGTGCCAGCAGCCGCCCGACTAGCGGGAGGCTCCAAGAGACCCAGTACTTC	CASSRPTSGRLQETQYF
TRBV28	TRBJ1-3	NA	TRBD1	TGTGCCAGCAGTGGGACAGGATCCTTCTCTGGAAACACCATATATTTT	CASSGTGSFSGNTIYF
TRBV20-1	TRBJ2-1	NA	TRBD2	TGCAGTGCTACGGGACTAGCGGGAGTAGCCTACAATGAGCAGTTCTTC	CSATGLAGVAYNEQFF
TRBV6-6	TRBJ1-2	many	TRBD1	TGTGCCAGCAGTACTGGGACAGGGGGAGGCTACACCTTC	CASSTGTGGGYTF
TRBV7-9	TRBJ2-7	NA	NA	TGTGCCAGCAGCTTAGTAGCCGGGGCGCAGGGTCCCGAGCAGTACTTC	CASSLVAGAQGPEQYF
TRBV12-3/TRBV12-4	TRBJ1-6	NA	TRBD1	TGTGCCAGCAGTTTAGGACCCGGACAGGGTTCACCCCTCCACTTT	CASSLGPGQGSPLHF
TRBV4-2	TRBJ2-2	NA	NA	TGTTCCAGCAGCCACAGGGACACCGGGGAGCTGTTTTTT	CSSSHRDTGELFF
TRBV2	TRBJ1-2	few	NA	TGTGCCAGCTGGGGGCAGCTCAACTATGGCTACACCTTC	CASWGQLNYGYTF
TRBV29-1	TRBJ1-3	NA	TRBD1	TGCAGCGTAACGACAGGGAGTAGAAACACCATATATTTT	CSVTTGSRNTIYF
TRBV2	TRBJ2-7	many	NA	TGTGCCAGCAAACAGGGCTACGAGCAGTACTTC	CASKQGYEQYF
TRBV7-9	TRBJ2-5	once	TRBD2	TGTGCCAGCAGCCGTAGATCTCCTGGACTAGCGGGAGTCGGCAATGAGCAGTACTTC	CASSRRSPGLAGVGNEQYF
TRBV20-1	TRBJ2-7	few	NA	TGCAGTGCTAGAGGGTGGACCGGTGTGAGCTCCTACGAGCAGTACTTC	CSARGWTGVSSYEQYF
TRBV24-1	TRBJ2-1	NA	TRBD1	TGTGCCACCAGTGAGCAGATCAGGGGGCACGCCTACAATGAGCAGTTCTTC	CATSEQIRGHAYNEQFF
TRBV10-3	TRBJ2-1	NA	NA	TGTGCCATCAGTGAGGGGACTCGGCCTGTGGCCTCCCACAATGAGCAGTTCTTC	CAISEGTRPVASHNEQFF
TRBV10-3	TRBJ1-5	few	NA	TGTGCCATCAGTGGGCCCACAAATCAGCCCCAGCATTTT	CAISGPTNQPQHF
TRBV21-1	TRBJ1-5	few	NA	TGTGCCAGCAGCCAATCCGGGACAGGGAATCAGCCCCAGCATTTT	CASSQSGTGNQPQHF
TRBV13	TRBJ2-5	few	TRBD2	TGTGCCAGCAGCCGACTAGCGGGTTTCCAAGAGACCCAGTACTTC	CASSRLAGFQETQYF
TRBV20-1	TRBJ2-7	NA	TRBD2	TGCAGTGCTAGGGAGACTAGCGGAGGTTACGAGCAGTACTTC	CSARETSGGYEQYF
TRBV5-1	TRBJ1-2	NA	NA	TGCGCCAGCAGCTTGGATATCCTGTCGTATGGCTACACCTTC	CASSLDILSYGYTF
TRBV3-1	TRBJ2-5	few	NA	TGTGCCAGCAGCCACGGGGGCCGGGAGACCCAGTACTTC	CASSHGGRETQYF
TRBV3-1	TRBJ1-1	NA	TRBD1	TGTGCCAGCAGCCAAGTACCAGGGGGAAAGACTGAAGCTTTCTTT	CASSQVPGGKTEAFF
TRBV6-2/TRBV6-3	TRBJ2-5	few	NA	TGTGCCAGCAGTTACGACCGAAGGGGAGAGACCCAGTACTTC	CASSYDRRGETQYF
TRBV12-3/TRBV12-4	TRBJ1-2	few	NA	TGTGCCAGCAGCCGTAGCTCGGGTGCGAGGTATGGCTACACCTTC	CASSRSSGARYGYTF
TRBV28	TRBJ1-2	NA	NA	TGTGCCAGCAGTTTATCGACTTTGAACTATGGCTACACCTTC	CASSLSTLNYGYTF
TRBV12-3/TRBV12-4	TRBJ2-1	NA	NA	TGTGCCAGCAGGTCAGGACCCTACAATGAGCAGTTCTTC	CASRSGPYNEQFF
TRBV29-1	TRBJ1-1	NA	NA	TGCAGCGTTGAAGTGGGCTGGGGACACTTGAACACTGAAGCTTTCTTT	CSVEVGWGHLNTEAFF
TRBV6-6	TRBJ2-7	many	TRBD1	TGTGCCAGCAGTTACCGGTTTTTTGGAACAGGGGACTACGAGCAGTACTTC	CASSYRFFGTGDYEQYF
TRBV3-1	TRBJ2-1	few	TRBD2	TGTGCCAGCAGCCCGACCGCCGGGACTAGCGGTTCCTACAATGAGCAGTTCTTC	CASSPTAGTSGSYNEQFF
TRBV28	TRBJ2-5	NA	TRBD2	TGTGCCAGCGGGACTAGCTACAATGAGCAGTACTTC	CASGTSYNEQYF